These 9 T cell receptor beta chains share one sample of origin, sequenced in a study of T cell repertoires in cytomegalovirus infection. TCRdb re-called the reads through MiXCR, storing one row per CDR3 protein. In the table there are more than 250,000 distinct CDR3 sequences, roughly 25% of which are singletons. Their antigen targets remain unknown. The sequencing used cultured PBMCs, collected from culture after CMV antigen stimulation. Receptor source: a human donor in good health (CMV status not recorded). Some clones in this sample may be carry-over from other donors' samples.

CDR3 in amino acids: CASSLGGRDTGELFF. In DNA form, the CDR3 reads TGTGCCAGCAGCTTAGGTGGGAGAGACACCGGGGAGCTGTTTTTT. V is TRBV5-6 and J is TRBJ2-2; D might be TRBD2 (5 bases). Trimming left V 2 bases short and J 3 bases short, with 11 bases between. Germline CDR1 reads SGHDT; CDR2 reads YYEEEE. The CDR3 spans 15 residues.

The chain has TRBV30 and TRBJ1-5; 7 nucleotides align to TRBD1. Germline CDR1 is GTSNPN and CDR2 is SVGIG (reference sequence). J gave up 6 bases and V 2 bases, and 4 bases lay outside the gene matches. The CDR3 contains 13 residues. CDR3: CAWSSNRGQPQHF. The CDR3 bases are TGTGCCTGGAGTTCCAACAGGGGTCAGCCCCAGCATTTT.

This clonotype has just one count. The genes are TRBV11-2 and TRBJ2-7, with 10 bases fitting TRBD2. The CDR3 consists of 12 residues. Germline V gene data show CDR1 as SGHAT and CDR2 as FQNNGV. CDR3 sequence reads: CASSRGTGTSVV. The CDR3 nucleotides read TGTGCCAGCAGCCGAGGGACCGGGACTAGCGTTGTC.

CDR3 coding DNA: TGTGCCTCCAAGGGGGGGGGACATTCACCCCTCCACTTT. The encoded protein is CASKGGGHSPLHF. The genes are TRBV7-2 and TRBJ1-6, with a tentative D call TRBD1 (6 bases). CDR1 is SGHTA, CDR2 FQGNSA, per germline. Trimming left V 11 bases short and J 8 bases short, with 16 bases between. There are 13 residues in the CDR3.

This chain uses TRBV19 with TRBJ2-1, with a tentative D call TRBD2 (6 bases). Germline V gene data show CDR1 as LNHDA and CDR2 as SQIVND (reference sequence). Between the trimmed V and J ends, which lost 3 bases and 7 bases, there was a span of 10 bases. The CDR3 consists of 13 residues. This CDR3 is CASSMRGGNEQFF. CDR3 nucleotide sequence: TGTGCCAGTAGTATGAGGGGAGGTAATGAGCAGTTCTTC.

This clonotype was observed many times. The chain recombines TRBV7-2 with TRBJ1-2, with a tentative D call TRBD1 (6 bases). V lost 5 bases, J lost 2 bases, and 9 bases lay in between. The CDR3 is made up of 13 amino acids. The germline CDR1 and CDR2 sequences are SGHTA and FQGNSA. The CDR3, as DNA: TGTGCCAGCAGCCCGGGACAAAACTATGGCTACACCTTC. Translated: CASSPGQNYGYTF.

This clonotype appeared many times. V usage is TRBV7-2 and J usage is TRBJ2-7, with TRBD2 matching over 12 bases. The germline gives CDR1 SGHTA, CDR2 FQGNSA. Trimming at V came to 5 bases and at J to 3 bases, leaving 5 bases not matched to a gene. The CDR3 consists of 15 residues. CDR3 protein: CASSVASGRVYEQYF. Here the CDR3 DNA reads TGTGCCAGCAGCGTTGCTAGCGGGAGGGTCTACGAGCAGTACTTC.

There are many counts of this clonotype. The rearrangement uses TRBV4-1 and TRBJ2-7, with 12 bases fitting TRBD1. The V gene's germline CDR1 is MGHRA and CDR2 YSYEKL. The CDR3 spans 16 residues. V lost 5 bases and J lost 3; bases outside the gene matches: 8. The CDR3 reads CASSVGGQGAYYEQYF. DNA for the CDR3: TGCGCCAGCAGCGTCGGGGGACAGGGGGCTTACTACGAGCAGTACTTC.

This clonotype turned up a few times. CDR3 loop: CASSVNRDSNTGELFF. CDR3 nucleotide sequence: TGTGCCAGTAGCGTTAACAGGGACTCGAACACCGGGGAGCTGTTTTTT. V gene TRBV19 combines with J gene TRBJ2-2; D may correspond to TRBD1 or TRBD2 (6 bases each). V lost 6 bases and J 0 bases, leaving 14 bases between the germline ends. The CDR3 runs to 16 residues. Per the germline V gene, CDR1 is LNHDA and CDR2 is SQIVND (reference sequence).